This passage covers 12 T cell receptor beta chains from one sample sequenced in a study of human CD8 memory T cell subsets. By UMI-labeled 5' RACE, the TCR beta libraries were made. TCRdb reworked the 5' RACE reads into one entry per CDR3 protein, no DNA. Its table records 6,500 to 7,000 distinct CDR3 sequences. Source material: CD8+ T cells from PBMCs. Receptors originate from a human donor in good health.

The chain has TRBV28 and TRBJ2-7; TCRdb gives TRBD1 as the D gene, but with no DNA this cannot be confirmed. Per the germline V gene, CDR1 is MDHEN and CDR2 is SYDVKM. There are 14 residues in the CDR3. The CDR3 loop is CASRSWDKNYEQYF. Full variable domain (remainder filled in from reference TRBV28 and TRBJ2-7): DVKVTQSSRYLVKRTGEKVFLECVQDMDHENMFWYRQDPGLGLRLIYFSYDVKMKEKGDIPEGYSVSREKKERFSLILESASTNQTSMYLCASRSWDKNYEQYFGPGTRLTVT.

The chain is built from TRBV18 and TRBJ2-7; TCRdb designates TRBD1, a call that cannot be tested without DNA. CDR3 length: 15 amino acids. Germline V gene data show CDR1 as KGHSH and CDR2 as LQKENI. CDR3: CASSPPGDTRLEQYF.

The chain carries TRBV5-6 and TRBJ2-7. This CDR3 contains 12 residues. Germline CDR1 SGHDT, CDR2 YYEEEE. CDR3 residues: CASSLNSDEQYF.

This chain connects TRBV9 to TRBJ2-7; the TCRdb call, TRBD1, lacks DNA for checking. The CDR3 consists of 15 residues. The germline V gene encodes CDR1 SGDLS and CDR2 YYNGEE. CDR3 amino acids: CASSVDGTGSYEQYF.

The rearrangement links TRBV7-9 to TRBJ2-7. Germline CDR1 is SEHNR and CDR2 is FQNEAQ (reference sequence). This CDR3 has 11 residues. The CDR3 is CASSDPHEQYF.

This clonotype is called medium-sized based on its frequency. The chain has TRBV29-1 and TRBJ2-1; with no DNA, the TCRdb D assignment of TRBD1 cannot be verified. The length of the CDR3 is 14 residues. From germline, CDR1 is SQVTM and CDR2 ANQGSEA. The CDR3 protein is CSVDGQGGYNEQFF.

The chain has TRBV7-9 and TRBJ2-7; the D call from TCRdb, TRBD1, cannot be confirmed without DNA. The CDR3 is made up of 11 amino acids. Germline CDR1 and CDR2: SEHNR and FQNEAQ (reference sequence). The CDR3 here is CASSYTREQYF.

This rearrangement joins TRBV29-1 to TRBJ2-3; TCRdb names TRBD1, which stays unverified in the absence of DNA. CDR3 length: 15 amino acids. Germline V gene lookup returns CDR1 SQVTM and CDR2 ANQGSEA. The CDR3 sequence is CSVDRQGAGGDTQYF.

CDR3 sequence: CSARPLTSGRTDTQYF. The V call is TRBV20-1, the J call TRBJ2-3; the TCRdb D gene call, TRBD2, has no DNA to confirm it. The CDR3 loop spans 16 amino acids. Germline V CDR1 and CDR2: DFQATT, SNEGSKA (reference sequence).

The chain uses TRBV4-1 and TRBJ2-3; TCRdb outputs TRBD2, but without DNA this stays unchecked. CDR3 length: 15 residues. In germline, CDR1 is MGHRA, CDR2 YSYEKL. CDR3 sequence reads: CASSPLAGVTDTQYF.

J is TRBJ2-7 and V is TRBV12-3 or TRBV12-4. The CDR3 length is 12 residues. The CDR3 here is CASSTQNYEQYF.

The genes are TRBV6-1 and TRBJ2-7; absent DNA, TCRdb's TRBD2 call cannot be checked. The CDR3 runs 15 residues. Germline CDR1 and CDR2: MNHNS and SASEGT. CDR3 sequence: CASSQRAGGPYEQYF.